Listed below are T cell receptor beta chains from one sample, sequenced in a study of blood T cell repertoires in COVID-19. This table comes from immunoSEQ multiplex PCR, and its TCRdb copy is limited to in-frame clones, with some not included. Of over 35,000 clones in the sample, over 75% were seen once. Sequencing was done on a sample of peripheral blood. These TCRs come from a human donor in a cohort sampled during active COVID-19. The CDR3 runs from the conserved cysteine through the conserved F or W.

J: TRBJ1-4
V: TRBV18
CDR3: CASSPGQGYEKLFF

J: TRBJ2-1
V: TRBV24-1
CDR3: CATSDSARAGVYNEQFF

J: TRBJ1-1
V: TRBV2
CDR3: CASMGLADTEAFF

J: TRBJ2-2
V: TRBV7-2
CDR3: CASSPFSGELFF

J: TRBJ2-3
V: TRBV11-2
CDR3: CASSSPGHPRDTQYF

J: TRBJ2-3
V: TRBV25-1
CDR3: CASSELGQGTDTQYF

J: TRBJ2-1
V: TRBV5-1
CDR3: CASSSTGDTYNEQFF

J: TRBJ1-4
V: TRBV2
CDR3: CASSSGTPPEKLFF

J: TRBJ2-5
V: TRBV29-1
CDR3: CSVIGLGETQYF

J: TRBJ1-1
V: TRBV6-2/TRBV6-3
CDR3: CASSYFLRTEAFF

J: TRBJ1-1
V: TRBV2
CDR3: CASSPLTEAFF

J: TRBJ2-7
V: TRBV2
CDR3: CASNPTGAYEQYF

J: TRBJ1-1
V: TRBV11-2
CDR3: CASSLGQTEAFF

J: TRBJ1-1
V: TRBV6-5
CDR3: CASSPLDRNTEAFF

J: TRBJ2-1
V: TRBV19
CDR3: CASSKQGNSYNEQFF

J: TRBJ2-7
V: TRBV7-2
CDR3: CASSPLGQGVGEQYF

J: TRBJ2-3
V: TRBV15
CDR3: CATSGQGLGRDTQYF

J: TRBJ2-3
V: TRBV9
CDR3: CASSAPGGGRTDTQYF

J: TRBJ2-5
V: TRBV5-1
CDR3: CASRPGTGGVGETQYF

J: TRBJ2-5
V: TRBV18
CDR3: CASSPPGEETQYF

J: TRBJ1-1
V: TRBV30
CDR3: CAWMGAGNTEAFF

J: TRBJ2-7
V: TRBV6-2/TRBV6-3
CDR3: CASSTRLAGGEQYF

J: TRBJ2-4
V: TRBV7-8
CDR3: CASSLLGSGGNIAKNIQYF

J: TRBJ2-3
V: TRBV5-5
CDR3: CASRVAGQLISTDTQYF

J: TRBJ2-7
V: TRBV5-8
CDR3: CASSQDAFGGEQYF

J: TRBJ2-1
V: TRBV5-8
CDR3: CASRVTGVNEQFF

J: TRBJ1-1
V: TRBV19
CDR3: CASSIDPTGVFTEAFF

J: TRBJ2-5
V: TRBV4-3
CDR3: CASSPTGPETQYF

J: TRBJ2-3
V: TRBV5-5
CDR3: CASSLVFDPSVDTQYF

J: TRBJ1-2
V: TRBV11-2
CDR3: CASSFELNYGYTF

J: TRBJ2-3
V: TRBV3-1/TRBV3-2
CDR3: CASSPVRRTIGLEADTQYF

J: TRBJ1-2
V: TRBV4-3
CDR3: CASSQSYADNKWGGYTF

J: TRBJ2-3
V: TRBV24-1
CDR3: CATSDRDRGTDTQYF